Sequencing of this TCR beta chain was carried out in a study of identical twins. In regard to this clonotype: Its antigen remains unidentified.

J was trimmed by 0 bases and V by 8 bases; bases with no gene match: 3. This CDR3 is 13 amino acids long. Germline-derived CDR1 and CDR2 are SGHVS and FQNEAQ. Study-level results: Models predicted too little out-of-frame TCR alpha sharing in monozygotic twins.

Each CDR3 protein is one row after TCRdb ran MiXCR on the 5' RACE reads. Among a few hundred thousand distinct CDR3 sequences listed, under 8.5% were seen once. These same data were also listed under a study on T cells expressing NK-cell markers. That investigation notes: Seven donors tested HCMV-seropositive and one tested seronegative among the eight sequenced.

The sample taken for sequencing was CD8+ T cells sorted from blood. The sequence came from a woman younger than 30 in good health. The J gene is TRBJ1-1, the V gene TRBV7-8; 7 nucleotides line up with TRBD1. The CDR3 DNA is TGTGCCAGCCGGACAGGTTTGAACACTGAAGCTTTCTTT. Residues: CASRTGLNTEAFF.